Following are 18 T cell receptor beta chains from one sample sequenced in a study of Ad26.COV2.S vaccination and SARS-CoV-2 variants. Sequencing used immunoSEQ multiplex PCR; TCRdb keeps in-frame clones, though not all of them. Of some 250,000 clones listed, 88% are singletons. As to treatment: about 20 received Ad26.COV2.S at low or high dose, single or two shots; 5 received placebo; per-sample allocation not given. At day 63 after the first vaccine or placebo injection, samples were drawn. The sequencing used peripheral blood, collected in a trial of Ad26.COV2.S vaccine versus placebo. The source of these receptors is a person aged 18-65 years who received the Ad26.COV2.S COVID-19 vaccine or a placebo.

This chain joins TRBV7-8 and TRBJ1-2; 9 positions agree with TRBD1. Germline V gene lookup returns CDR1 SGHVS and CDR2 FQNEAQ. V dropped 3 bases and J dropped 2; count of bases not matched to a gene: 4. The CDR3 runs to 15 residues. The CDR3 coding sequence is TGTGCCAGCAGCTTGGGGACAGGGCAAAACTATGGCTACACCTTC. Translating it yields CASSLGTGQNYGYTF.

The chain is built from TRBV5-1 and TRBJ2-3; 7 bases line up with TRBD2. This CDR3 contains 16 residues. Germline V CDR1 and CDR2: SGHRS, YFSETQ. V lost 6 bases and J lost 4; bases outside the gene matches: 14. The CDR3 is CASTASAGVFPDTQYF. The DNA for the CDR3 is TGCGCCAGCACCGCTAGCGCGGGAGTCTTCCCAGATACGCAGTATTTT.

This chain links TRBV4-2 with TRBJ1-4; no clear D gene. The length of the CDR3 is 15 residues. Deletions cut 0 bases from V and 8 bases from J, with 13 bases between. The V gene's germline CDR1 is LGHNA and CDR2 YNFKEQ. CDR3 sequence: CASSQDPRVTEKLFF. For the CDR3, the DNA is TGTGCCAGCAGCCAAGATCCGAGGGTAACAGAAAAACTGTTTTTT.

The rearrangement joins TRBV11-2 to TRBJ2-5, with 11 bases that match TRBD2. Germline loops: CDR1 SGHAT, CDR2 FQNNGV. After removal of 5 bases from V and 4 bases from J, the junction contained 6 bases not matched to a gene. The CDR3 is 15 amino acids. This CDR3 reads CASSDPTSGIETQYF. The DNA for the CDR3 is TGTGCCAGCAGCGACCCGACTAGCGGGATAGAGACCCAGTACTTC.

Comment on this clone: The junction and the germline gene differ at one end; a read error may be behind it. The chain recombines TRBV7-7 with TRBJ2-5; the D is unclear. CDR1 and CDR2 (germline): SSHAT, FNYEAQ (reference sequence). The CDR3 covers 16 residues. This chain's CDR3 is CASSFAANPPFGTQYF. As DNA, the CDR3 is TGTGCTAGCAGCTTCGCTGCAAATCCACCCTTCGGGACCCAGTACTTC.

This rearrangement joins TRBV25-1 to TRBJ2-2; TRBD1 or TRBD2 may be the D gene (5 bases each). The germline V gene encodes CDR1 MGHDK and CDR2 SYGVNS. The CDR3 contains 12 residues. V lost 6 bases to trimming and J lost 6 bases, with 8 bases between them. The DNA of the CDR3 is TGTGCCAGCAGGAGGGGAGCCGGGGAGCTGTTTTTT. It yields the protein CASRRGAGELFF. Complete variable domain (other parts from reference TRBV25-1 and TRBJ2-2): EADIYQTPRYLVIGTGKKITLECSQTMGHDKMYWYQQDPGMELHLIHYSYGVNSTEKGDLSSESTVSRIRTEHFPLTLESARPSHTSQYLCASRRGAGELFFGEGSRLTVL.

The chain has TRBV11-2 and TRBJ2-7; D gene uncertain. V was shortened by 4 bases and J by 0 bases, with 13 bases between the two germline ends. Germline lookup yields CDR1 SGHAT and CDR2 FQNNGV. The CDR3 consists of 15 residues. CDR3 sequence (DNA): TGTGCCAGCAGCTCAGACCGTTACAGCTCCTACGAGCAGTACTTC. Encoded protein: CASSSDRYSSYEQYF.

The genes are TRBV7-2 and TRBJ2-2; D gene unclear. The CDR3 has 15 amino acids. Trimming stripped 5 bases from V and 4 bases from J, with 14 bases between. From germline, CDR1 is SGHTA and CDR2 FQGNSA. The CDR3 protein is CASSPRATFTGELFF. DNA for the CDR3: TGTGCCAGCAGCCCCCGAGCAACCTTCACCGGGGAGCTGTTTTTT.

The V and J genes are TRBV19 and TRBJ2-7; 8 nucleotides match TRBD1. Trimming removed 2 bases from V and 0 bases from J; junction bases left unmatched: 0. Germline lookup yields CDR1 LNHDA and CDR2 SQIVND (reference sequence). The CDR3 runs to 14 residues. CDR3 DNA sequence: TGTGCCAGTAGTATACAGGGGGCCTCCTACGAGCAGTACTTC. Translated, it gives CASSIQGASYEQYF.

Here the CDR3 DNA reads TGCAGCGTTGAAGAGGGTTCGAACACCGGGGAGCTGTTTTTT. It codes for CSVEEGSNTGELFF. V gene TRBV29-1 combines with J gene TRBJ2-2; no reliable D call. Germline CDR1 is SQVTM and CDR2 is ANQGSEA. This CDR3 comprises 14 residues. With 0 bases removed from V and 0 bases from J, the gap between germline ends came to 5 bases.

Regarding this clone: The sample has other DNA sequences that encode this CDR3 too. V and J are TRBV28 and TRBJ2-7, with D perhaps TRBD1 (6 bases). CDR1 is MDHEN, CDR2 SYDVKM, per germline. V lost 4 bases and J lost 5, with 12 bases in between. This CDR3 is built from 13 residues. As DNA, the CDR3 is TGTGCCAGCAGTTGGGGACAAGCAGACGAGCAGTACTTC. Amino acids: CASSWGQADEQYF.

CDR3 DNA: TGTGCCAGCAGTTCACAGGGGCAGAATTTCTACGAGCAGTACTTC. It is translated as CASSSQGQNFYEQYF. This chain links TRBV6-2 or TRBV6-3 with TRBJ2-7; 7 bases align to TRBD1. There are 15 residues in the CDR3. CDR1 MNHEY and CDR2 SVGEGT come from the germline V gene. After removal of 4 bases from V and 3 bases from J, the junction contained 9 bases not matched to a gene.

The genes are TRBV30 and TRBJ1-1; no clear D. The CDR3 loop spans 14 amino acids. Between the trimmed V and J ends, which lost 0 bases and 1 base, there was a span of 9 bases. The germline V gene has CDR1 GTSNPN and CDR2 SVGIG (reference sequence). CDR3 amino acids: CAWSVYRTNTEAFF. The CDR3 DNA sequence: TGTGCCTGGAGTGTATACCGAACGAACACTGAAGCTTTCTTT. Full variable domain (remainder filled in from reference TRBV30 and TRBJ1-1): SQTIHQWPATLVQPVGSPLSLECTVEGTSNPNLYWYRQAAGRGLQLLFYSVGIGQISSEVPQNLSASRPQDRQFILSSKKLLLSDSGFYLCAWSVYRTNTEAFFGQGTRLTVV.

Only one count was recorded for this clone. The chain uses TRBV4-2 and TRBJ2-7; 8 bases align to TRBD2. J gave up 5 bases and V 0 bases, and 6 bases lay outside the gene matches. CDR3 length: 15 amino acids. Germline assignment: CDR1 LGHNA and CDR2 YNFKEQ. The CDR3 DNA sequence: TGTGCCAGCAGCCAAGAAGGGGCGGGAGGCCACGAGCAGTACTTC. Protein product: CASSQEGAGGHEQYF.

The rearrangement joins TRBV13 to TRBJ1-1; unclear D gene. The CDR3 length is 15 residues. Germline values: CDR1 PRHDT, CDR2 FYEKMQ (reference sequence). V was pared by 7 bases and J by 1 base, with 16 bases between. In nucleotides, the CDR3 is TGTGCCAGCACCCAAAGGTGGGGAACGAACACTGAAGCTTTCTTT. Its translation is CASTQRWGTNTEAFF.

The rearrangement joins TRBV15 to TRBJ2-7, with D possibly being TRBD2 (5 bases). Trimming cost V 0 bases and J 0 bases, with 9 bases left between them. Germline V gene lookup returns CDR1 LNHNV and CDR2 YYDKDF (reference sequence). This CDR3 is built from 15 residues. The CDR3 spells CATSRDLTSSYEQYF. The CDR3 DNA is TGTGCCACCAGCAGAGATCTCACTAGCTCCTACGAGCAGTACTTC.

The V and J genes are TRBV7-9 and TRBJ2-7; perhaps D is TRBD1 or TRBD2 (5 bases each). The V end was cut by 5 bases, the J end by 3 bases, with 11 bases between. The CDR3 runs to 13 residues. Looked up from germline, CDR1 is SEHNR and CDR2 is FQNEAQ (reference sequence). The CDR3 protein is CASSPEGSYEQYF. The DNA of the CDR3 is TGTGCCAGCAGCCCAGAGGGGAGCTACGAGCAGTACTTC.

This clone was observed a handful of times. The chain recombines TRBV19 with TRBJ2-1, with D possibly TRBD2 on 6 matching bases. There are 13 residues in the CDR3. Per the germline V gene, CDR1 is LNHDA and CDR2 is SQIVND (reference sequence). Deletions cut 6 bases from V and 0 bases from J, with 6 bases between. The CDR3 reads CASSGSSYNEQFF. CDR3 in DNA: TGTGCCAGTAGCGGGAGCTCCTACAATGAGCAGTTCTTC.